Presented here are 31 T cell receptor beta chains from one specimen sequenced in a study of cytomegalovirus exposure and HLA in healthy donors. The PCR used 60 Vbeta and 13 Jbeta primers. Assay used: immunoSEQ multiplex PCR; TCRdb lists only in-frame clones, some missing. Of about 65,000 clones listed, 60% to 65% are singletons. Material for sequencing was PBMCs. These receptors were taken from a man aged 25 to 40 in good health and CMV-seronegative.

In nucleotides, the CDR3 is TGTGCCAGCAGGTCGGGACAAGCCATGGCCTACGAGCAGTACTTC. The encoded protein is CASRSGQAMAYEQYF. The V gene is TRBV2, the J gene TRBJ2-7; maybe TRBD1 (6 bases). The germline gives CDR1 SNHLY, CDR2 FYNNEI. The CDR3 contains 15 residues. V was clipped by 6 bases and J by 2 bases, with 17 bases between them.

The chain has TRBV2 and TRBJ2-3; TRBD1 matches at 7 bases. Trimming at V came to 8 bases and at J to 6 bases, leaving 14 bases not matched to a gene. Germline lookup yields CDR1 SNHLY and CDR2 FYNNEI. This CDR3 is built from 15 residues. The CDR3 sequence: CASPTGNRGVDTQYF. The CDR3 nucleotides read TGTGCCAGCCCAACGGGCAACAGGGGTGTGGATACGCAGTATTTT.

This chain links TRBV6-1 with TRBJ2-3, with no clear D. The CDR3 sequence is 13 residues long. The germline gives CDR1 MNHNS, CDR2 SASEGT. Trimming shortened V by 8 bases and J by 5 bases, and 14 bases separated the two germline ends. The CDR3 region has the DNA TGTGCCAGCCGGCCCGCCGACATAGATACGCAGTATTTT. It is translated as CASRPADIDTQYF.

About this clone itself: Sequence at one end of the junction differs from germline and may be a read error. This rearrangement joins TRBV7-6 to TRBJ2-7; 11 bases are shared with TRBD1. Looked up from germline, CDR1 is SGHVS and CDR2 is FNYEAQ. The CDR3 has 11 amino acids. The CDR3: CASSGTGGARF. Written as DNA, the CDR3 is TGTGCCAGCAGCGGGACAGGGGGTGCCCGCTTC.

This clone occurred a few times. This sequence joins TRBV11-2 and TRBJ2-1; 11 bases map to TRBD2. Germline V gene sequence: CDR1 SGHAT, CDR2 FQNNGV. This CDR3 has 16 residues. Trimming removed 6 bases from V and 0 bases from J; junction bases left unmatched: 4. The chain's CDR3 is CASSLAGGPSYNEQFF. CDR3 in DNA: TGTGCCAGCAGTCTAGCGGGGGGCCCCTCCTACAATGAGCAGTTCTTC.

CDR3 coding DNA: TGTGCCAGTAGTATGGGATGGGGGGTAAATCAGCCCCAGCATTTT. Translating gives CASSMGWGVNQPQHF. This chain connects TRBV19 to TRBJ1-5; tentative D call: TRBD1 (5 bases). The CDR3 consists of 15 residues. Germline values: CDR1 LNHDA, CDR2 SQIVND (reference sequence). Trimming removed 3 bases at V and 4 bases at J, with 13 bases between.

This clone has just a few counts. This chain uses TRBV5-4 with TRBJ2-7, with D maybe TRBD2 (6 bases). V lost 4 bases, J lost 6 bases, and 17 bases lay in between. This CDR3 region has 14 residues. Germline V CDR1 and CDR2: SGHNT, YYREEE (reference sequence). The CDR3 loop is CASSPLGGSGEQYF. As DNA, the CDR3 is TGTGCCAGCAGCCCGCTGGGGGGTTCGGGCGAGCAGTACTTC.

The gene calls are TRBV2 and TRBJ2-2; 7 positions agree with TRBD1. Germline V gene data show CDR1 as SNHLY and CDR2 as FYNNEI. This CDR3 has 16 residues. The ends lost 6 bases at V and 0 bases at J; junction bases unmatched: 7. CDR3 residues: CASSADRAPNTGELFF. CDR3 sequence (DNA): TGTGCCAGCAGCGCCGACAGGGCTCCGAACACCGGGGAGCTGTTTTTT.

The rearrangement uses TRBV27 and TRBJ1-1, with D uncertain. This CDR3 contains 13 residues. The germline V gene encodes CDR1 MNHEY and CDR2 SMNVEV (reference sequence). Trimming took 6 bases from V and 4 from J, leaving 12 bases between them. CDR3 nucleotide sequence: TGTGCCAGCAGAGAACCTCCCAGCACTGAAGCTTTCTTT. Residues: CASREPPSTEAFF.

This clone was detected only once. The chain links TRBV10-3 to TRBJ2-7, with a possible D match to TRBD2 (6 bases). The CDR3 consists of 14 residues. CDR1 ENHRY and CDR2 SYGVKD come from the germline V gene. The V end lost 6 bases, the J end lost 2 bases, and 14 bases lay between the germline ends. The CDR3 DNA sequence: TGTGCCATCAGCCGGGACTGGGGGGCCTACGAGCAGTACTTC. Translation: CAISRDWGAYEQYF.

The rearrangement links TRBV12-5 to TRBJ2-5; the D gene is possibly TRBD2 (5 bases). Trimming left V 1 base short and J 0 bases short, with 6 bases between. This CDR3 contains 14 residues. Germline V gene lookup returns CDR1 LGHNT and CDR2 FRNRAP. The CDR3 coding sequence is TGTGCTAGTGGTTTGGGACTACACCAAGAGACCCAGTACTTC. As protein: CASGLGLHQETQYF.

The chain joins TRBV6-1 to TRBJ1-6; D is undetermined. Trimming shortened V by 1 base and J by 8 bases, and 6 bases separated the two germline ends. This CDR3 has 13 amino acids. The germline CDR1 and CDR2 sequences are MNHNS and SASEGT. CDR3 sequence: CASSEGRDSPLHF. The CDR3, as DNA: TGTGCCAGCAGTGAAGGGCGGGATTCACCCCTCCACTTT.

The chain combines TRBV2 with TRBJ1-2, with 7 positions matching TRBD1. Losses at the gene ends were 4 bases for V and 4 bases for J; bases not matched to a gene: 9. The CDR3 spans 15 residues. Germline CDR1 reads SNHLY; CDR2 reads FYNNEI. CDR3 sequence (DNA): TGTGCCAGCAGTGCGACAGGGAGTGTTGTCTATGGCTACACCTTC. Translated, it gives CASSATGSVVYGYTF. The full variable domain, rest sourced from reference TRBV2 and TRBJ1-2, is EPEVTQTPSHQVTQMGQEVILRCVPISNHLYFYWYRQILGQKVEFLVSFYNNEISEKSEIFDDQFSVERPDGSNFTLKIRSTKLEDSAMYFCASSATGSVVYGYTFGSGTRLTVV.

For the CDR3, the DNA is TGTGCCAGCAGCCCTCGTTACCGAGGGAGGGAGAATTCACCCCTCCACTTT. Protein product: CASSPRYRGRENSPLHF. The chain recombines TRBV7-8 with TRBJ1-6, with D hard to call. Looked up from germline, CDR1 is SGHVS and CDR2 is FQNEAQ. V dropped 5 bases and J dropped 7 bases, with 21 bases sitting between them. This CDR3 comprises 17 residues. Full variable domain (remainder filled in from reference TRBV7-8 and TRBJ1-6): GAGVSQSPRYKVAKRGQDVALRCDPISGHVSLFWYQQALGQGPEFLTYFQNEAQLDKSGLPSDRFFAERPEGSVSTLKIQRTQQEDSAVYLCASSPRYRGRENSPLHFGNGTRLTVT.

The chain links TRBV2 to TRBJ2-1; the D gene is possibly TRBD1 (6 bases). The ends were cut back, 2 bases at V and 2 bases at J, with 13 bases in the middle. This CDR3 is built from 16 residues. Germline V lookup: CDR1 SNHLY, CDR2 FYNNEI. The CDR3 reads CASSELGGGAYNEQFF. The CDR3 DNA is TGTGCCAGCAGTGAATTAGGTGGGGGCGCCTACAATGAGCAGTTCTTC.

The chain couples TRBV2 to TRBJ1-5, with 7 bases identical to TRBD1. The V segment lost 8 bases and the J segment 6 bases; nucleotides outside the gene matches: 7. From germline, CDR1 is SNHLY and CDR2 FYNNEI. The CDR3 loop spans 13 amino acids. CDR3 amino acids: CASRTGVGQPQHF. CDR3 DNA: TGTGCCAGCCGAACAGGGGTGGGTCAGCCCCAGCATTTT.

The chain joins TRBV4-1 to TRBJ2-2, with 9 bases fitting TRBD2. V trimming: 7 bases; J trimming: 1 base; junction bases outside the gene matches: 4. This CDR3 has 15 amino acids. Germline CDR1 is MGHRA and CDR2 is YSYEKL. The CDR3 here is CASNLAGRNTGELFF. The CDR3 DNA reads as TGCGCCAGCAACCTAGCGGGGCGGAACACCGGGGAGCTGTTTTTT.

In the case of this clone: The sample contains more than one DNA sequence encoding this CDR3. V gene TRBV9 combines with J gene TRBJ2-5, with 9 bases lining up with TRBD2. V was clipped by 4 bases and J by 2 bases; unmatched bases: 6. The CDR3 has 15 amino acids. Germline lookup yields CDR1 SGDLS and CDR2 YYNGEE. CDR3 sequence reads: CASSTLAGAQETQYF. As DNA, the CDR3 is TGTGCCAGCAGCACCTTAGCGGGGGCTCAAGAGACCCAGTACTTC.

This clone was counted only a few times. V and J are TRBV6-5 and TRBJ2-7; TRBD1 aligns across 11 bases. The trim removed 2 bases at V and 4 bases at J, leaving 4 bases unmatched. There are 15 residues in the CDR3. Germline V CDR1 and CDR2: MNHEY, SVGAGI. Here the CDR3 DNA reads TGTGCCAGCAGTTACCGGACAGGGGGCTATTACGAGCAGTACTTC. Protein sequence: CASSYRTGGYYEQYF.

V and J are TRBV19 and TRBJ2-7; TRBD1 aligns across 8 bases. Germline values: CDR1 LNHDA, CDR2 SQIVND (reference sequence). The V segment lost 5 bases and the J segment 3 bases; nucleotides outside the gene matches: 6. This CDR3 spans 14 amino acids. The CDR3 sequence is CASSSGTGFYEQYF. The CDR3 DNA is TGTGCCAGTAGTTCCGGGACAGGATTCTACGAGCAGTACTTC.

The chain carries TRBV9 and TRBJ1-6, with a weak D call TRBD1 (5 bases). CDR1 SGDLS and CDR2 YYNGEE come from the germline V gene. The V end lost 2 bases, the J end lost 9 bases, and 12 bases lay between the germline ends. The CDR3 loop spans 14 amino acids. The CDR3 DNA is TGTGCCAGCAGCGTCGACCCAGGGTTTTCACCCCTCCACTTT. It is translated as CASSVDPGFSPLHF.

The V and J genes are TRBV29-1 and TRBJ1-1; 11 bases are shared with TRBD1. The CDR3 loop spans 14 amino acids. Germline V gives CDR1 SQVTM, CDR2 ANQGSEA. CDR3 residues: CSALGQGGVTEAFF. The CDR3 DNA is TGCAGTGCCTTGGGACAGGGGGGAGTCACTGAAGCTTTCTTT. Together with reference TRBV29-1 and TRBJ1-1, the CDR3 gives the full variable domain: SAVISQKPSRDICQRGTSLTIQCQVDSQVTMMFWYRQQPGQSLTLIATANQGSEATYESGFVIDKFPISRPNLTFSTLTVSNMSPEDSSIYLCSALGQGGVTEAFFGQGTRLTVV.

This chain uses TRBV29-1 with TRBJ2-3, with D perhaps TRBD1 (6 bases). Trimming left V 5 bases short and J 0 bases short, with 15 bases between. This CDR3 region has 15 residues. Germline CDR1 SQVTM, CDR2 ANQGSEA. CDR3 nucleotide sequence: TGCAGCGTTCCACAGGGAATCTCTAGCACAGATACGCAGTATTTT. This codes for CSVPQGISSTDTQYF.

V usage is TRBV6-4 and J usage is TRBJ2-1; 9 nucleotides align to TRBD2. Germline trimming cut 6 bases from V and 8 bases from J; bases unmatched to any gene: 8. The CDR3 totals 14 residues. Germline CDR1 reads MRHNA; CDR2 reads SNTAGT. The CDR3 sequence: CASSLRGGGHEQFF. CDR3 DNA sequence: TGTGCCAGCAGCCTGCGGGGGGGCGGGCATGAGCAGTTCTTC.

As DNA, the CDR3 is TGTGCCAGCTCACCGGCCCCCGACACTGAAGCTTTCTTT. Translation: CASSPAPDTEAFF. The rearrangement links TRBV18 to TRBJ1-1; no clear D gene. Trimming stripped 3 bases from V and 3 bases from J, with 8 bases between. In germline, CDR1 is KGHSH, CDR2 LQKENI. This CDR3 has 13 residues.

This CDR3 reads CSVEDTYEQYF. CDR3 DNA: TGCAGCGTTGAAGATACTTACGAGCAGTACTTC. The V gene is TRBV29-1, the J gene TRBJ2-7; D is unclear. The ends were cut back, 0 bases at V and 4 bases at J, with 4 bases in the middle. This CDR3 comprises 11 residues. Germline loops: CDR1 SQVTM, CDR2 ANQGSEA.

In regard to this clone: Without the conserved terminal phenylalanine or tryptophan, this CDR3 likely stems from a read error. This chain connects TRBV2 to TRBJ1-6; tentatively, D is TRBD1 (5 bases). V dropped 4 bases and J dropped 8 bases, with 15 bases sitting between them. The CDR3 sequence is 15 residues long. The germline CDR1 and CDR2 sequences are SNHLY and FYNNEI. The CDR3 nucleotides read TGTGCCAGCAGTGTGGGGGGACGTACGGATTCACCCCTCCACCTT. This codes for CASSVGGRTDSPLHL.

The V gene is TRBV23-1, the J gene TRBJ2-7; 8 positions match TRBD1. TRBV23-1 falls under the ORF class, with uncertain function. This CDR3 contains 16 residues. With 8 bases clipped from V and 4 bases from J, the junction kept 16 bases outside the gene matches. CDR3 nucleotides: TGCGCCAGCGACCCCACCGGGACAGGAGTCCGGTACGAGCAGTACTTC. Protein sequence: CASDPTGTGVRYEQYF.

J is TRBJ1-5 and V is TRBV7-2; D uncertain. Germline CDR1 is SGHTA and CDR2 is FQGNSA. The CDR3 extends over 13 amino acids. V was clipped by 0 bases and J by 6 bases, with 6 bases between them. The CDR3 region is CASSLASGQPQHF. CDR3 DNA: TGTGCCAGCAGCTTAGCATCAGGTCAGCCCCAGCATTTT.

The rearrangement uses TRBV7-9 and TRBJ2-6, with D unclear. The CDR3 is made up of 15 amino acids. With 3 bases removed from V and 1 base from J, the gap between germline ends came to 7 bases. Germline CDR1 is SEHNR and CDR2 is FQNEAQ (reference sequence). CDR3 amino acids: CASSFAGSGANVLTF. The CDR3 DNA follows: TGTGCCAGCAGCTTTGCAGGTTCTGGGGCCAACGTCCTGACTTTC.

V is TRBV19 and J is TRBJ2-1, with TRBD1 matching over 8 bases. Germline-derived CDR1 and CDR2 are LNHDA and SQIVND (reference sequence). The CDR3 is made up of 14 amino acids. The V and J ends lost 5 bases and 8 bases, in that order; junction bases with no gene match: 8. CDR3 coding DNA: TGTGCCAGTAGTTGGTCCAGGGACAGGCATGAGCAGTTCTTC. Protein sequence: CASSWSRDRHEQFF.